This T cell receptor beta chain is from a study of T cells in Graves' hyperthyroidism and ophthalmopathy. Study-wide findings and caveats: The majority of expanded thyroid clonotypes above 0.001 also appeared in blood.

TCR beta CDR3 regions were amplified from RNA. The primer set for the first-round RT-PCR of the TCR CDR3 was HTBI. TCRdb used MiXCR to reprocess the multiplex PCR reads, holding one entry per CDR3 protein. The data hold about 610,000 distinct CDR3 sequences, with around 16% observed a single time. V was pared by 6 bases and J by 7 bases, with 17 bases between. Per germline, CDR1 WNHNN and CDR2 SYGVQD (reference sequence). CDR3 length: 14 amino acids. Each 10 ml fresh peripheral blood draw supplied the PBMCs. About this clonotype: No antigen is known for it.

The sample was blood. This TCR was sampled from a middle-aged woman with Graves' ophthalmopathy. The chain uses TRBV10-1 and TRBJ2-3; the D gene is possibly TRBD2 (5 bases). CDR3 loop: CASSPSRAVNTQYF. In nucleotides, the CDR3 is TGCGCCAGCAGCCCTTCGAGGGCCGTGAATACGCAGTATTTT.